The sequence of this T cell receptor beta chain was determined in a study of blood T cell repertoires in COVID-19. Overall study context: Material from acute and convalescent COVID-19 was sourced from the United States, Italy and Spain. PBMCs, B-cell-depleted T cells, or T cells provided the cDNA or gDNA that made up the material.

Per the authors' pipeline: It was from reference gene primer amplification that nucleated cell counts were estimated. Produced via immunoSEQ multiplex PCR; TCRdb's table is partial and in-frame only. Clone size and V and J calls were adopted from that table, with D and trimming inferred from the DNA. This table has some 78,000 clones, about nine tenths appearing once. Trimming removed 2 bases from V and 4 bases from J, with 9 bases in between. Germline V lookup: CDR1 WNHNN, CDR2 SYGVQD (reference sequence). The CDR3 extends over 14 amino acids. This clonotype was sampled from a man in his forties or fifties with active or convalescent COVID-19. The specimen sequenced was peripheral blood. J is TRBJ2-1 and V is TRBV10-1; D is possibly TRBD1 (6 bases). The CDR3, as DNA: TGCGCCAGCAGTGAGAGGGGGTCGTACAATGAGCAGTTCTTC. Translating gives CASSERGSYNEQFF.